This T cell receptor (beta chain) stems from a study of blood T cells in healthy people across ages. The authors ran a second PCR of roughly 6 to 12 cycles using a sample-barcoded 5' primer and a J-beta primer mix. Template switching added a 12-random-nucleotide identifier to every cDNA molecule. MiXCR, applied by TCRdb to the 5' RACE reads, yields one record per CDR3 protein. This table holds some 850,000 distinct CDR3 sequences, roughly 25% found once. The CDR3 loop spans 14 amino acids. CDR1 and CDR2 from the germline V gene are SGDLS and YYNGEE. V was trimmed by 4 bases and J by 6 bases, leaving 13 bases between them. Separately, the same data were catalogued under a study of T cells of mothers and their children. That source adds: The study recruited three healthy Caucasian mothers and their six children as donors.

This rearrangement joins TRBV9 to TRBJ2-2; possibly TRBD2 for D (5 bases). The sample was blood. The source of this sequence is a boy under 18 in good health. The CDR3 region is CASSPEVSAGELFF. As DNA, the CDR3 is TGTGCCAGCAGCCCGGAGGTTAGCGCCGGGGAGCTGTTTTTT.